Below, 11 T cell receptor beta chains from the same sample are listed, as sequenced in a study of Graves' ophthalmopathy and Graves' hyperthyroidism (dated by TCRdb to between 2018 and 2020). TCRdb names Illumina HiSeq 2000 as the instrument used. For repertoire sequencing, TCR beta CDR3 regions were amplified from RNA transcripts. A first-round RT-PCR used HTBI primers with the Qiagen OneStep RT-PCR kit, followed by a second-round multiplex PCR, size selection and purification. Clones were called with MiXCR by TCRdb after fastp trimmed the public reads at Q25, and only in-frame beta chains were retained. One record per CDR3 amino acid sequence lists the most common genes and DNA. The sample yields approximately 480,000 distinct CDR3 sequences; 13% to 15% were counted once. Of the sample, over 8% is held by the ten largest clones. Material for sequencing was blood. These receptors came from a woman in her twenties or thirties with Graves' ophthalmopathy. Donor details come from another sample of the same person, matched by shared clones.

This clonotype was counted between two and nine times. J is TRBJ2-5 and V is TRBV18; a possible D gene is TRBD2 (6 bases). In germline, CDR1 is KGHSH, CDR2 LQKENI. Trimming removed 4 bases at V and 5 bases at J, with 11 bases between. The CDR3 runs to 13 residues. CDR3 sequence (DNA): TGTGCCAGCTCACAAGAGGGGAGGGAGACCCAGTACTTC. This encodes CASSQEGRETQYF.

The J gene is TRBJ2-7, the V gene TRBV6-2 or TRBV6-3; 12 positions match TRBD1. This CDR3 spans 18 amino acids. Germline CDR1 reads MNHEY; CDR2 reads SVGEGT. The trim removed 6 bases at V and 0 bases at J, leaving 12 bases unmatched. This chain's CDR3 is CASSFLGQGASSSYEQYF. The CDR3 DNA reads TGTGCCAGCAGCTTCTTGGGACAGGGGGCTTCTAGCTCCTACGAGCAGTACTTC.

There are many counts of this clonotype. This chain joins TRBV20-1 and TRBJ1-1; D is ambiguous. V lost 3 bases and J lost 8, with 10 bases in between. This CDR3 is 11 amino acids long. In germline, CDR1 is DFQATT, CDR2 SNEGSKA (reference sequence). DNA for the CDR3: TGCAGTGCTAGTAGGGCCCCAGAAGCTTTCTTT. It yields the protein CSASRAPEAFF.

With regard to this clonotype: The junction shows a germline mismatch at one end, possibly a read error. The chain has TRBV12-3 or TRBV12-4 and TRBJ1-1; 10 bases match TRBD1. The CDR3 spans 16 residues. The CDR3: CASSPTVGQGNPEAFF. The CDR3 coding sequence is TGTGCCAGCAGCCCGACGGTGGGACAGGGGAACCCTGAAGCTTTCTTT.

The V gene is TRBV11-3, the J gene TRBJ2-2; D gene uncertain. Germline values: CDR1 SGHNT, CDR2 YENEEA. The CDR3 sequence is 15 residues long. With 4 bases removed from V and 0 bases from J, the gap between germline ends came to 9 bases. The CDR3 region is CASSSGAPNTGELFF. CDR3 coding DNA: TGTGCCAGCAGCTCAGGAGCCCCGAACACCGGGGAGCTGTTTTTT.

At least ten counts were recorded for this clonotype. The V gene is TRBV30, the J gene TRBJ2-5; D perhaps matches TRBD2 (5 bases). Germline lookup yields CDR1 GTSNPN and CDR2 SVGIG (reference sequence). V was pared by 8 bases and J by 2 bases, with 9 bases between. The CDR3 is made up of 11 amino acids. CDR3 loop: CARETQETQYF. The CDR3 DNA follows: TGTGCCCGGGAAACGCAAGAGACCCAGTACTTC. The variable domain in full, with the rest retrieved from reference TRBV30 and TRBJ2-5, is SQTIHQWPATLVQPVGSPLSLECTVEGTSNPNLYWYRQAAGRGLQLLFYSVGIGQISSEVPQNLSASRPQDRQFILSSKKLLLSDSGFYLCARETQETQYFGPGTRLLVL.

This clonotype came up many times. The chain employs TRBV5-1 and TRBJ2-4; D is perhaps TRBD1 (6 bases). Germline V gives CDR1 SGHRS, CDR2 YFSETQ. The CDR3 has 13 residues. Trimming removed 2 bases at V and 4 bases at J, with 7 bases between. The CDR3 reads CASSFGTKNIQYF. CDR3 in DNA: TGCGCCAGCAGCTTCGGGACAAAAAACATTCAGTACTTC.

This clonotype was seen ten or more times. For the CDR3, the DNA is TGCGCCAGCAGCTGGGGACAGGGCCGCACCGGCAGCGGCACTGAAGCTTTCTTT. Translation: CASSWGQGRTGSGTEAFF. The V and J genes are TRBV5-1 and TRBJ1-1; 9 positions match TRBD1. The germline V gene encodes CDR1 SGHRS and CDR2 YFSETQ. Trimming cost V 3 bases and J 4 bases; bases outside gene matches: 16. The CDR3 sequence is 18 residues long. Supplemented by reference TRBV5-1 and TRBJ1-1, the full variable domain reads KAGVTQTPRYLIKTRGQQVTLSCSPISGHRSVSWYQQTPGQGLQFLFEYFSETQRNKGNFPGRFSGRQFSNSRSEMNVSTLELGDSALYLCASSWGQGRTGSGTEAFFGQGTRLTVV.

The chain joins TRBV15 to TRBJ1-1; weak D call: TRBD1 (6 bases). Germline V gene lookup returns CDR1 LNHNV and CDR2 YYDKDF (reference sequence). The CDR3 runs 17 residues. With 0 bases removed from V and 3 bases from J, the gap between germline ends came to 17 bases. The DNA of the CDR3 is TGTGCCACCAGCAGAGATAGAGCAGGGGATTGGGACACTGAAGCTTTCTTT. This gives the protein CATSRDRAGDWDTEAFF.

This clonotype was detected ten times or more. The chain joins TRBV2 to TRBJ2-5; no clear D gene. Germline V lookup: CDR1 SNHLY, CDR2 FYNNEI. With 3 bases removed from V and 6 bases from J, the gap between germline ends came to 8 bases. The CDR3 extends over 12 amino acids. The CDR3 loop reads CASSDDKKTQYF. The CDR3 nucleotides are TGTGCCAGCAGTGATGATAAGAAGACCCAGTACTTC.

The table lists this clonotype with many counts. The rearrangement links TRBV28 to TRBJ1-3; D remains ambiguous. V was pared by 7 bases and J by 2 bases, with 15 bases between. There are 15 residues in the CDR3. CDR1 and CDR2 from the germline V gene are MDHEN and SYDVKM. CDR3: CASTNGWAAGNTIYF. The CDR3 DNA reads TGTGCCAGCACCAACGGGTGGGCAGCTGGAAACACCATATATTTT. The full variable domain, completed using reference TRBV28 and TRBJ1-3, is DVKVTQSSRYLVKRTGEKVFLECVQDMDHENMFWYRQDPGLGLRLIYFSYDVKMKEKGDIPEGYSVSREKKERFSLILESASTNQTSMYLCASTNGWAAGNTIYFGEGSWLTVV.